This is a list of T cell receptor beta chains from one sample in a study of T cells in Graves' hyperthyroidism and ophthalmopathy. TCRdb passed the multiplex PCR reads through MiXCR, listing each CDR3 protein once. In the table there are about 270,000 distinct CDR3 sequences, approximately 21% of which are singletons. The specimen was blood. Every receptor here comes from a man aged 25 to 45 with Graves' ophthalmopathy. The CDR3 runs from the conserved cysteine through the conserved F or W. The D gene is left open where the match is weak. Clone size is not always given. Where it is, it says once, few, many or a class for expanded clones.

J gene	clone size	V gene	D gene	CDR3 DNA	CDR3 protein
TRBJ2-3	.	TRBV6-2/TRBV6-3	.	TGTGCCAGCAGTTACTCGAGGCTAGCGCGGCCTGATACGCAGTATTTT	CASSYSRLARPDTQYF
TRBJ2-1	many	TRBV2	TRBD2	TGTGCCAGCAAGAGACTAGCGGGAAACTACAATGAGCAGTTCTTC	CASKRLAGNYNEQFF
TRBJ1-4	.	TRBV18	TRBD1	TGTGCCAGCTCACCGGACAGGCAAGCTGAAAAACTGTTTTTT	CASSPDRQAEKLFF
TRBJ2-3	.	TRBV15	TRBD1	TGTGCCACCAGCAGAGACACAGGGGCAGATACGCAGTATTTT	CATSRDTGADTQYF
TRBJ1-2	.	TRBV5-1	.	TGTGGCAGCAGCGTAGCTTTGGTGACGGACGATCTCTATGGCTACACCTTC	CGSSVALVTDDLYGYTF
TRBJ2-5	many	TRBV7-8	.	TGTGCCAGCACCCTGTATCAGCGGCCTCGGGAGACCCAGTACTTC	CASTLYQRPRETQYF
TRBJ1-4	few	TRBV6-1	TRBD1	TGTGCCACACAGGGGGGTGGTGCGTCGGAAAAACTGTTTTTT	CATQGGGASEKLFF
TRBJ2-7	.	TRBV7-3	TRBD1	TGTGCCAGCAGCCCGGACAGGAGGTCCGGCGAGCAGTACTTC	CASSPDRRSGEQYF
TRBJ2-7	many	TRBV9	.	TGTGCCAGCAGCGTAACGGAGAGTCCCTACGAGCAGTACTTC	CASSVTESPYEQYF
TRBJ1-2	many	TRBV30	TRBD1	TGTGCCTGGGACCGGACAGGGGGTATTGGCTACACCTTC	CAWDRTGGIGYTF
TRBJ2-1	many	TRBV2	.	TGTGCCAGCAGTGCACTGGGGGCGGTGTCGAATGAGCAGTTCTTC	CASSALGAVSNEQFF
TRBJ2-3	.	TRBV7-2	.	TGTGCCAGCAGCCCGGTCACTATCACAGATACGCAGTATTTT	CASSPVTITDTQYF
TRBJ1-4	few	TRBV7-2	TRBD1	TGTGCCAGCAGCTTATCCGGCAGGGGGGCTACTAATGAAAAACTGTTTTTT	CASSLSGRGATNEKLFF
TRBJ2-7	.	TRBV19	.	TGTGCCAGTAGTATATCCGGGACGAGGTACGAGCAGTACTTC	CASSISGTRYEQYF
TRBJ2-3	.	TRBV3-1	TRBD2	TGTGCCAGCAGCCCGGCGGGAGTCGGCACAGATACGCAGTATTTT	CASSPAGVGTDTQYF
TRBJ2-2	.	TRBV5-6	TRBD1	TGTGCCAGCAGCCGGCGGTTGAGGGGGCCAAACACCGGGGAGCTGTTTTTT	CASSRRLRGPNTGELFF
TRBJ2-1	many	TRBV3-1	TRBD2	TGTGCCAGCAGCCAAGCTCGGGGACTAGCAAATGAGCAGTTCTTC	CASSQARGLANEQFF
TRBJ2-2	.	TRBV4-1	.	TGCGCCAGCAGCCAAGACGGGTGGGTGCCGAACACCGGGGAGCTGTTTTTT	CASSQDGWVPNTGELFF
TRBJ1-4	few	TRBV12-3/TRBV12-4	.	TGTGCCAGCAGTTTATCTGCGGTACTTAATGAAAAACTGTTTTTT	CASSLSAVLNEKLFF
TRBJ2-1	.	TRBV3-1	.	TGTGCCAGCAGCCACAGGGTCTATGAGCAGTTCTTC	CASSHRVYEQFF
TRBJ1-3	many	TRBV30	.	TGTGCCTGGAAATCCCCGTCCGCGAACACCATATATTTT	CAWKSPSANTIYF
TRBJ2-2	.	TRBV19	.	TGTGCCAGCAGAAAGGGACCGAACACCGGGGAGCTGTTTTTT	CASRKGPNTGELFF
TRBJ1-2	.	TRBV18	TRBD1	TGTGCCAGCTCACCTGACAGGGCGGGGTATGGCTACACCTTC	CASSPDRAGYGYTF
TRBJ1-2	many	TRBV2	.	TGTGCCAGCAGTGTCCGGGCAGGGGATGGCTACACCTTC	CASSVRAGDGYTF
TRBJ2-1	many	TRBV5-1	TRBD2	TGCGCCAGCAGTTACTACACTAGCGGGAGGGGCGATGAGCAGTTCTTC	CASSYYTSGRGDEQFF
TRBJ1-1	few	TRBV11-3	.	TGTGCCAGCAGTTCGACGGGGGGAATGGACACTGAAGCTTTCTTT	CASSSTGGMDTEAFF
TRBJ2-1	.	TRBV19	.	TGTGCCAGTAATTCTCCGGGACTCATATACAATGAGCAGTTCTTC	CASNSPGLIYNEQFF
TRBJ2-6	.	TRBV30	.	TGTGCCTGGAGTGTTGGGCGAGTAAGCTCTGGGGCCAACGTCCTGACTTTC	CAWSVGRVSSGANVLTF
TRBJ2-4	.	TRBV12-3/TRBV12-4	TRBD2	TGTGCCAGCAGTTTCGAACTAGCGGAAATAGCTGTAGCCAAAAACATTCAGTACTTC	CASSFELAEIAVAKNIQYF
TRBJ2-7	.	TRBV27	TRBD1	TGTGCCAGCAGTTTATCCCGGGACAGGGCCCTTTGGGAGCAGTACTTC	CASSLSRDRALWEQYF
TRBJ2-7	few	TRBV11-2	TRBD1	TGTGCCAGCAGCTTAGGGCTTGGGGACAGTTCCTACGAGCAGTACTTC	CASSLGLGDSSYEQYF
TRBJ2-2	many	TRBV2	.	TGTGCCAGCAGTGAACAGGGCGGGAACACCGGGGAGCTGTTTTTT	CASSEQGGNTGELFF
TRBJ2-1	.	TRBV11-2	TRBD1	TGTGCCAGCAGCTTACGGGCAGGGGGCAGTTACAATGAGCAGTTCTTC	CASSLRAGGSYNEQFF
TRBJ1-5	.	TRBV19	.	TGTGCCAGTAACCTAGGACTAAGGGGCGGCAATCAGCCCCAGCATTTT	CASNLGLRGGNQPQHF
TRBJ1-1	many	TRBV18	.	TGTGCCAGCTCACCACCGGATAAGAACACTGAAGCTTTCTTT	CASSPPDKNTEAFF
TRBJ2-7	.	TRBV20-1	.	TGCAGTGCCCCAAAGCAGGGGCTCCACGAGCAGTACTTC	CSAPKQGLHEQYF
TRBJ2-1	many	TRBV7-2	TRBD2	TGTGCCAGCAGCTTAGCCTGGCGGGAGGGGGTTGAGCAGTTCTTC	CASSLAWREGVEQFF
TRBJ2-2	few	TRBV12-3/TRBV12-4	.	TGTGCCAGCAGTTTACGGTCAGAGCTGTTTTTT	CASSLRSELFF
TRBJ2-7	many	TRBV28	TRBD2	TGTGCCAGCGGCTCCTGGGGCGGGGGGCGACCCTCCTACGAGCAGTACTTC	CASGSWGGGRPSYEQYF
TRBJ2-7	.	TRBV6-1	.	TGTGCCAGCAGTTCGAATAGCGGCTACGAGCAGTACTTC	CASSSNSGYEQYF
TRBJ2-2	.	TRBV5-6	TRBD1	TGTGCCAGCAGCTTGACAGGGGGAGTCGGGGAGCTGTTTTTT	CASSLTGGVGELFF
TRBJ2-1	few	TRBV7-2	.	TGTGCCAGCAGCTGGGGGCTTCCGGGATTAGTGACCTCCTACAATGAGCAGTTCTTC	CASSWGLPGLVTSYNEQFF
TRBJ2-7	few	TRBV28	.	TGTGCCAGCAGTTTAAAAGGCCCAGGCTCCTACGAGCAGTACTTC	CASSLKGPGSYEQYF
TRBJ2-5	.	TRBV5-6	.	TGTGCCAGCAGCTTGTACGGGCAAGAGACCCAGTACTTC	CASSLYGQETQYF
TRBJ2-5	many	TRBV18	.	TGTGCCAGCTCACCACCCGTTGAGACTGAGACCCAGTACTTC	CASSPPVETETQYF
TRBJ1-4	few	TRBV18	.	TGTGCCAGCTCACCCTTAGGCGGGGTTGGCGAAAAACTGTTTTTT	CASSPLGGVGEKLFF
TRBJ1-2	.	TRBV6-1	.	TGTGCCAGCAGGGGGAAAAGTGTTAACTATGGCTACACCTTC	CASRGKSVNYGYTF
TRBJ1-2	.	TRBV11-3	.	TGTGCCAGCAGCTTAGAGGCGGCCGGAGGCTACACCTTC	CASSLEAAGGYTF
TRBJ2-5	many	TRBV20-1	.	TGCAGTGCTAGAGATCGAGAGACCCAGTACTTC	CSARDRETQYF
TRBJ2-3	many	TRBV6-1	.	TGTGCCAGCAGTCTCGACAGGCGCACAGATACGCAGTATTTT	CASSLDRRTDTQYF
TRBJ2-7	.	TRBV7-8	.	TGTGCCAGCACCGGGGGACTCCGGAGCTCCTACGAGCAGTACTTC	CASTGGLRSSYEQYF
TRBJ2-1	many	TRBV20-1	.	TGCAGTGCTAGAGAGGGGGCGGGAGTATACAATGAGCAGTTCTTC	CSAREGAGVYNEQFF
TRBJ2-1	many	TRBV18	.	TGTGCCAGCTCAGCAGACTTAAGCTCCTACAATGAGCAGTTCTTC	CASSADLSSYNEQFF
TRBJ1-5	few	TRBV15	.	TGTGCCACCAGCAGAAAACAGGTATGGCGGGTAAATCAGCCCCAGCATTTT	CATSRKQVWRVNQPQHF
TRBJ1-1	many	TRBV18	TRBD1	TGTGCCAGCTCACGATTGGACAGGTCCATGAACACTGAAGCTTTCTTT	CASSRLDRSMNTEAFF
TRBJ2-7	many	TRBV7-9	TRBD1	TGTGCCAGCAGCGCGACAGGGACGGGGGAGCAGTACTTC	CASSATGTGEQYF
TRBJ2-5	many	TRBV3-1	.	TGTGCCAGCAGCCAAGATTTTGCGGGAATAATTTGTGAGACCCAGTACTTC	CASSQDFAGIICETQYF